The 27 T cell receptor beta chains listed next were all sequenced from one sample in a study of blood T cell repertoires in COVID-19. Measured with immunoSEQ multiplex PCR; TCRdb has only the in-frame clones, and not every one. In the table there are 120,000 or so clones, around 89% of which are singletons. The sequencing input was peripheral blood. The origin of the receptors is a woman in her fifties or sixties with acute or convalescent COVID-19.

This clone appeared once. This chain joins TRBV2 and TRBJ2-1; 7 bases are a match to TRBD2. Germline V lookup: CDR1 SNHLY, CDR2 FYNNEI. The CDR3 consists of 12 residues. With 8 bases clipped from V and 2 bases from J, the junction kept 0 bases outside the gene matches. The CDR3 region is CASGRAYNEQFF. The CDR3 DNA reads as TGTGCCAGCGGGAGGGCCTACAATGAGCAGTTCTTC.

This chain joins TRBV18 and TRBJ1-4; 7 bases match TRBD1. Germline lookup yields CDR1 KGHSH and CDR2 LQKENI. The V and J ends lost 5 bases and 0 bases, in that order; junction bases with no gene match: 6. The CDR3 length is 16 residues. The CDR3 sequence is CASSGGQPSTNEKLFF. The CDR3 DNA reads as TGTGCCAGCTCAGGGGGACAGCCCTCAACTAATGAAAAACTGTTTTTT.

The chain has TRBV6-5 and TRBJ2-5; 9 bases are a match to TRBD1. This CDR3 is 15 amino acids long. After removal of 10 bases from V and 11 bases from J, the junction contained 20 bases not matched to a gene. Germline assignment: CDR1 MNHEY and CDR2 SVGAGI. The CDR3 DNA is TGTGCCATCACCTTTAACGGACAGGGGCCCTCTCAGCAGTACTTC. It yields the protein CAITFNGQGPSQQYF.

This chain uses TRBV28 with TRBJ1-2, with TRBD1 as a possible D gene (5 bases). The CDR3 runs 15 residues. Germline V CDR1 and CDR2: MDHEN, SYDVKM. V lost 8 bases and J lost 4, with 20 bases in between. CDR3 DNA: TGTGCCAGCGGCTTTACGGGGGGGTACAGCTATGGCTACACCTTC. As protein: CASGFTGGYSYGYTF.

This chain links TRBV6-5 with TRBJ1-6, with a tentative D call TRBD1 (5 bases). The CDR3 is made up of 11 amino acids. V was shortened by 6 bases and J by 13 bases, with 10 bases between the two germline ends. The germline V gene encodes CDR1 MNHEY and CDR2 SVGAGI. The CDR3 sequence is CASSTQGPLHF. CDR3 nucleotides: TGTGCCAGCAGCACCCAGGGTCCCCTCCACTTT.

V usage is TRBV28 and J usage is TRBJ2-7; the match to TRBD2 covers 9 bases. Trimming removed 8 bases from V and 9 bases from J; junction bases left unmatched: 20. Germline V CDR1 and CDR2: MDHEN, SYDVKM. This CDR3 comprises 16 residues. The CDR3 DNA follows: TGTGCCAGCTCGATACTGAGAAGACCTAGCGGGGCCGCGCAGTACTTC. This sequence encodes CASSILRRPSGAAQYF.

This clone is a singleton in its sample. The gene calls are TRBV7-6 and TRBJ2-2, with D possibly being TRBD1 (6 bases). V lost 5 bases and J lost 2, with 12 bases in between. The CDR3 loop spans 15 amino acids. The germline V gene encodes CDR1 SGHVS and CDR2 FNYEAQ. The DNA of the CDR3 is TGTGCCAGCAGCATCAGACAGGATAACACCGGGGAGCTGTTTTTT. Residues: CASSIRQDNTGELFF.

This clone was counted only a few times. V gene TRBV5-4 combines with J gene TRBJ2-5; maybe TRBD2 (6 bases). The CDR3 runs 14 residues. Germline V CDR1 and CDR2: SGHNT, YYREEE (reference sequence). The V gene lost 3 bases and the J gene lost 1 base, with 10 bases spanning the gap. The CDR3 DNA follows: TGTGCCAGCAGCTCCCGGGACTTCCAAGAGACCCAGTACTTC. It encodes CASSSRDFQETQYF.

This clone was counted once. The V and J genes are TRBV6-5 and TRBJ2-5; TRBD2 matches at 7 bases. V lost 6 bases to trimming and J lost 7 bases; unmatched junction nucleotides: 14. This CDR3 comprises 15 residues. Germline CDR1 MNHEY, CDR2 SVGAGI. CDR3 nucleotide sequence: TGTGCCAGCAGGGCAAGCGGGATAGTTTGGGGGACCCAGTACTTC. Amino acids: CASRASGIVWGTQYF.

The rearrangement joins TRBV18 to TRBJ2-3; D remains ambiguous. This CDR3 has 15 residues. V was trimmed by 0 bases and J by 1 base, leaving 8 bases between them. Germline V CDR1 and CDR2: KGHSH, LQKENI. This CDR3 is CASSPPQPRTDTQYF. CDR3 nucleotide sequence: TGTGCCAGCTCACCACCACAGCCCCGCACAGATACGCAGTATTTT.

The chain recombines TRBV5-6 with TRBJ1-4; D uncertain. The CDR3 is 14 amino acids. The V and J ends lost 1 base and 1 base respectively, with 5 bases between them. Per germline, CDR1 SGHDT and CDR2 YYEEEE. In DNA form, the CDR3 reads TGTGCCAGCAGCTTGACAATAACTAATGAAAAACTGTTTTTT. Its protein product is CASSLTITNEKLFF.

The rearrangement joins TRBV20-1 to TRBJ1-1; D gene uncertain. V lost 5 bases and J lost 7, with 11 bases in between. CDR1 DFQATT and CDR2 SNEGSKA come from the germline V gene (reference sequence). The CDR3 length is 11 residues. CDR3 protein: CSAPRHREAFF. The CDR3 DNA reads as TGCAGTGCTCCCCGACACCGTGAAGCTTTCTTT.

The genes are TRBV21-1 and TRBJ2-5; whether TRBD1, the table's D call, matches the DNA was not checked. TRBV21-1 is given as a pseudogene. CDR3 length: 16 residues. CDR3 sequence: CASSKNRSGYQETQYF. The CDR3 DNA reads as TGTGCCAGCAGCAAAAACCGGTCAGGCTACCAAGAGACCCAGTACTTC.

The rearrangement joins TRBV25-1 to TRBJ1-1; TRBD1 might be the D (5 bases). This CDR3 is 13 amino acids long. V was clipped by 8 bases and J by 2 bases, with 12 bases between them. Germline V CDR1 and CDR2: MGHDK, SYGVNS. CDR3 nucleotide sequence: TGTGCCAGCTCGCGGGGGATAAACACTGAAGCTTTCTTT. Its translation: CASSRGINTEAFF.

The rearrangement uses TRBV2 and TRBJ2-5; the match to TRBD2 covers 9 bases. The CDR3 totals 15 residues. With 0 bases clipped from V and 4 bases from J, the junction kept 3 bases outside the gene matches. The germline gives CDR1 SNHLY, CDR2 FYNNEI. CDR3 bases: TGTGCCAGCAGTGAAGCGCGGCGGGGGGGAGAGACCCAGTACTTC. Protein: CASSEARRGGETQYF.

V and J are TRBV29-1 and TRBJ2-7; TRBD1 is a possible D gene (5 bases). Germline CDR1 and CDR2: SQVTM and ANQGSEA. There are 13 residues in the CDR3. V shed 1 base and J shed 5 bases, with 12 bases lying between them. The CDR3 region is CSVEGQGVHEQYF. The CDR3 DNA is TGCAGCGTTGAAGGTCAGGGTGTCCACGAGCAGTACTTC.

V is TRBV6-1 and J is TRBJ1-5; 7 bases fit TRBD1. The V and J ends lost 1 base and 6 bases, in that order; junction bases with no gene match: 9. In germline, CDR1 is MNHNS, CDR2 SASEGT. The CDR3 totals 16 residues. This CDR3 reads CASSEEGRGLSQPQHF. In DNA, the CDR3 is TGTGCCAGCAGTGAAGAGGGCAGGGGGTTGTCTCAGCCCCAGCATTTT.

The rearrangement uses TRBV4-2 and TRBJ2-7; the D gene is possibly TRBD1 (5 bases). V lost 2 bases and J lost 0, with 11 bases in between. This CDR3 is 15 amino acids long. CDR1 is LGHNA, CDR2 YNFKEQ, per germline. The CDR3 nucleotides read TGTGCCAGCAGCCAACCTCAGGGTAGCTCCTACGAGCAGTACTTC. Translation gives CASSQPQGSSYEQYF.

A remark on this clone: A junction end diverges from the germline sequence, so it may reflect a read error. The genes are TRBV2 and TRBJ2-3, with TRBD2 identical over 10 bases. The germline gives CDR1 SNHLY, CDR2 FYNNEI. This CDR3 has 16 residues. CDR3 loop: CASSEASSGSIDTQYF. In nucleotides, the CDR3 is TGTGCCAGCAGTGAAGCCTCTAGCGGGAGCATAGATACGCAGTATTTT.

V is TRBV13 and J is TRBJ2-1; D is perhaps TRBD1 (6 bases). The V gene lost 5 bases and the J gene lost 1 base, with 15 bases spanning the gap. Germline values: CDR1 PRHDT, CDR2 FYEKMQ (reference sequence). This CDR3 spans 16 amino acids. In DNA, the CDR3 is TGTGCCAGCAGCCGGTCGGACAGCAAGTCCTACAATGAGCAGTTCTTC. Translating gives CASSRSDSKSYNEQFF.

The rearrangement uses TRBV7-2 and TRBJ2-7; TRBD2 matches at 10 bases. The germline V gene encodes CDR1 SGHTA and CDR2 FQGNSA. V lost 1 base to trimming and J lost 3 bases; unmatched junction nucleotides: 3. CDR3 length: 15 amino acids. The CDR3 loop reads CASSLGTSGHYEQYF. The CDR3 coding sequence is TGTGCCAGCAGCTTAGGGACTAGCGGCCACTACGAGCAGTACTTC.

The V and J genes are TRBV11-2 and TRBJ2-5; 7 bases align to TRBD1. The CDR3 spans 13 residues. The V gene end was trimmed by 7 bases and the J gene end by 5 bases; junction bases not matched to a gene: 7. Germline V CDR1 and CDR2: SGHAT, FQNNGV. The CDR3 sequence is CASTVTGVETQYF. DNA of the CDR3: TGTGCCAGCACCGTTACAGGGGTCGAGACCCAGTACTTC.

J is TRBJ2-7 and V is TRBV5-1, with a weak D call TRBD1 (5 bases). Germline lookup yields CDR1 SGHRS and CDR2 YFSETQ. The CDR3 contains 12 residues. V shed 4 bases and J shed 6 bases, with 11 bases lying between them. CDR3: CASSLGVGEQYF. CDR3 nucleotides: TGCGCCAGCAGCCTAGGGGTAGGCGAGCAGTACTTC.

This chain joins TRBV9 and TRBJ2-7, with TRBD1 matching over 9 bases. The CDR3 has 15 residues. The germline V gene has CDR1 SGDLS and CDR2 YYNGEE. V lost 3 bases and J lost 7; bases outside the gene matches: 11. The CDR3 bases are TGTGCCAGCAGCGGTGGGACAGGGCTGAGTCAAGAGCAGTACTTC. Protein product: CASSGGTGLSQEQYF.

This chain connects TRBV29-1 to TRBJ2-1; 9 nucleotides align to TRBD2. The V gene end was trimmed by 1 base and the J gene end by 9 bases; junction bases not matched to a gene: 10. Germline lookup yields CDR1 SQVTM and CDR2 ANQGSEA. This CDR3 region has 15 residues. The CDR3 region is CSVEGSGRGRGEQFF. CDR3 DNA: TGCAGCGTTGAAGGTAGCGGGAGAGGTAGGGGTGAGCAGTTCTTC.

This rearrangement joins TRBV19 to TRBJ1-1; D not certain. Per germline, CDR1 LNHDA and CDR2 SQIVND (reference sequence). Trimming stripped 5 bases from V and 1 base from J, with 8 bases between. CDR3 length equals 13 residues. The CDR3 nucleotides are TGTGCCAGTAGTGCCGGTGAGAACACTGAAGCTTTCTTT. As protein: CASSAGENTEAFF.

The chain employs TRBV5-6 and TRBJ1-2; no firm D call. Per germline, CDR1 SGHDT and CDR2 YYEEEE. Between the trimmed V and J ends, which lost 3 bases and 7 bases, there was a span of 16 bases. This CDR3 is built from 14 residues. CDR3 nucleotide sequence: TGTGCCAGCAGCTCGATTGGAGGCGCCGGTGGCTACACCTTC. It translates to CASSSIGGAGGYTF.